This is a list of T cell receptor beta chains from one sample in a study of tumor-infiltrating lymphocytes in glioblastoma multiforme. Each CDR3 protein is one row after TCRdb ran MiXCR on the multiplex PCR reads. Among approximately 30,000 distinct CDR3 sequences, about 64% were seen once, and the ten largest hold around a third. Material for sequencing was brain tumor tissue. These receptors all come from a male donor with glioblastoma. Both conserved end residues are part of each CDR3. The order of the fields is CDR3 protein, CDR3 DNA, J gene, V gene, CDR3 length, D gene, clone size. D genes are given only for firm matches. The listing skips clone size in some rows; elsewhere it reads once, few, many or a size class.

CSATKWGAGYEQYF,TGCAGTGCTACCAAATGGGGGGCTGGTTACGAGCAGTACTTC,TRBJ2-7,TRBV20-1,14,NA,many
CASSFRTGGASEQYF,TGTGCCAGCAGCTTTCGGACAGGGGGCGCGTCCGAGCAGTACTTC,TRBJ2-7,TRBV11-2,15,TRBD1,NA
CASSTRQGGDGYTF,TGTGCCAGCAGCACGCGACAGGGAGGGGATGGCTACACCTTC,TRBJ1-2,TRBV5-4,14,TRBD1,NA
CASSLEQGDEKLFF,TGTGCCAGCAGCTTGGAACAGGGCGATGAAAAACTGTTTTTT,TRBJ1-4,TRBV5-4,14,NA,many
CSISEGGLAGDSYEQYF,TGTTCCATCAGTGAGGGGGGACTAGCGGGAGATTCCTACGAGCAGTACTTC,TRBJ2-7,TRBV10-3,17,TRBD2,NA
CASSPGQGVMGQPQHF,TGTGCCAGCAGCCCGGGACAGGGGGTCATGGGTCAGCCCCAGCATTTT,TRBJ1-5,TRBV7-9,16,TRBD1,once
CASIGGGFDSNQPRHF,TGTGCCAGCATCGGTGGTGGTTTCGATAGCAATCAGCCCCGGCATTTT,TRBJ1-5,TRBV28,16,NA,many
CNASSPGWAAYLEDIQYF,TGCAATGCTAGCTCCCCTGGCTGGGCTGCTTACTTGGAAGACATTCAGTACTTC,TRBJ2-4,TRBV20-1,18,NA,once
CAISVLTNEKLFF,TGTGCTATCAGTGTCTTAACTAATGAAAAACTGTTTTTT,TRBJ1-4,TRBV10-3,13,NA,NA
CASSPPGPRRGETQYF,TGTGCCAGCAGCCCCCCCGGCCCCAGACGGGGAGAGACCCAGTACTTC,TRBJ2-5,TRBV28,16,NA,many
CASSRTVGPGSPLHF,TGTGCCAGCAGCCGGACAGTAGGCCCTGGATCACCCCTCCACTTT,TRBJ1-6,TRBV11-2,15,NA,medium-sized
CASTHSVGQGLAVNIGELFF,TGTGCCAGCACCCACTCAGTCGGCCAAGGGCTAGCGGTAAACATCGGGGAGCTGTTTTTT,TRBJ2-2,TRBV11-2,20,TRBD2,NA
CSASQTTGNYGYTF,TGCAGTGCTAGCCAAACTACAGGGAACTATGGCTACACCTTC,TRBJ1-2,TRBV20-1,14,NA,many
CSARRDSPGRHNEQFF,TGCAGTGCTCGACGGGACTCACCTGGGAGACACAATGAGCAGTTCTTC,TRBJ2-1,TRBV20-1,16,NA,many
CSDEIRDRLAGGYKQYF,TGCAGCGATGAAATCCGGGACAGACTAGCGGGAGGCTACAAGCAGTACTTC,TRBJ2-7,TRBV29-1,17,TRBD2,NA
CSASGETALNEKLFF,TGCAGTGCTAGTGGCGAGACAGCTCTTAATGAAAAACTGTTTTTT,TRBJ1-4,TRBV20-1,15,NA,NA